The clone carrying this T cell receptor beta chain was seen repeatedly, ten times or more. The target antigen is unknown. The V end was cut by 1 base, the J end by 6 bases, with 15 bases between. CDR1 SGHRS and CDR2 YFSETQ come from the germline V gene. This CDR3 has 15 residues. TCRdb called the 5' RACE reads again in MiXCR, with one record for every CDR3 protein. The sample gives about 340,000 distinct CDR3 sequences, almost 4% of which show up once; approximately 24% is in the top ten. This sample stems from a study of T cells after yellow fever vaccination. Study-level information: Low-cell-number fractions were prepared with SMART-Seq v4 Ultra Low Input. Study-wide results and limits: Abundant clonotypes from the bulk population could have been carried over as contaminants into FACS-sorted repertoires.

The sequenced sample was PBMCs, obtained 5 days after the yellow fever booster vaccination. This sequence joins TRBV5-1 and TRBJ2-3; D possibly uses TRBD1 or TRBD2 (5 bases each). This TCR derives from a man aged 18 to 30 who received the YFV17D yellow fever vaccine. The CDR3 region is CASSLLGDQKDTQYF. CDR3 bases: TGCGCCAGCAGCTTGCTCGGGGACCAGAAGGATACGCAGTATTTT.